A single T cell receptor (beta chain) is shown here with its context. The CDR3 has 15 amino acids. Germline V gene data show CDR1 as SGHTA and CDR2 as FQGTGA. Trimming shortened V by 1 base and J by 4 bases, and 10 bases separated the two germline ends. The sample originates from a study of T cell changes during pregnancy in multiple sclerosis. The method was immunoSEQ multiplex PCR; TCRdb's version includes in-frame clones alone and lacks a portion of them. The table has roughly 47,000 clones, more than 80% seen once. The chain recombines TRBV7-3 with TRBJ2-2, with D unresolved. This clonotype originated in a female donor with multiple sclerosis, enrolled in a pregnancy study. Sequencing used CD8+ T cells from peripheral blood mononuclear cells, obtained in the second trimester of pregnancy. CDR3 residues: CASSLSSGGTGELFF. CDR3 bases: TGTGCCAGCAGCTTAAGCTCAGGTGGCACCGGGGAGCTGTTTTTT.